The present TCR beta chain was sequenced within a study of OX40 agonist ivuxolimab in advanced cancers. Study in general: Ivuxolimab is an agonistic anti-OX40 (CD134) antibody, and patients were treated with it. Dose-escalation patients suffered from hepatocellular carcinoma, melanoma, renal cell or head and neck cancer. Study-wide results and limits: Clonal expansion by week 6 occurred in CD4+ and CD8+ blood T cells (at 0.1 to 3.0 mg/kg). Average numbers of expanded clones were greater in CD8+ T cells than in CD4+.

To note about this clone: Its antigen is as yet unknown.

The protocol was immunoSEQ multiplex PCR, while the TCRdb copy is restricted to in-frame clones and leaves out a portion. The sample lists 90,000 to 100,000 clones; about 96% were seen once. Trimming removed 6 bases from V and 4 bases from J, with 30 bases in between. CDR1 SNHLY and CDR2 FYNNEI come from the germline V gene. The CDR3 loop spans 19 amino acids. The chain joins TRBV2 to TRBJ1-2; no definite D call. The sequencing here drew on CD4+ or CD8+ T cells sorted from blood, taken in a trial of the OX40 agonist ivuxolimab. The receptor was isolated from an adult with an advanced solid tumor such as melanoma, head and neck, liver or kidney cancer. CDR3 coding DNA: TGTGCCAGCAGCGGACCTGGCTGGAACGTAGAAGAAACAAGCTATGGCTACACCTTC. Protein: CASSGPGWNVEETSYGYTF.